The rows below give T cell receptor beta chains drawn from one sample of a study of T-cell reconstitution after alpha-beta-depleted transplantation in children. A single record per CDR3 protein comes from TCRdb applying MiXCR to the PCR reads. The repertoire holds 490,000 or so distinct CDR3 sequences, with approximately 10% as singletons. Specimen: PBMCs, collected before TCRalphabeta/CD19-depleted stem cell transplant. These receptors were obtained from a child aged 2 to 15 with inherited bone marrow failure, due to receive a stem cell transplant. The conserved cysteine and the conserved F or W are not part of the CDR3 here. The D gene is left open where the match is weak.

d_call j_call v_call cdr3_aa
NA TRBJ2-4 TRBV6-1 ASSRGRSLAKNIQY
TRBD1 TRBJ1-1 TRBV4-3 ASSQDVWTGQTEAF
NA TRBJ2-3 TRBV7-8 ASSLATGVITDTQY
TRBD2 TRBJ2-7 TRBV7-8 ASSLNEGGMAYEQY
TRBD2 TRBJ2-7 TRBV12-3/TRBV12-4 ASSSDLGLAGGYEQY
NA TRBJ2-3 TRBV29-1 SVVPDTQY
NA TRBJ2-5 TRBV5-1 ASTEQASQETQY
TRBD2 TRBJ2-1 TRBV6-5 ASSSSGTTPKEQF
NA TRBJ2-7 TRBV28 ASSFVGGYEQY
TRBD1 TRBJ1-2 TRBV3-1 ASSHRGLQGANGYT
NA TRBJ1-1 TRBV28 ASSTHSMNTEAF
NA TRBJ2-1 TRBV7-2 ASSLVGTWPYNEQF
NA TRBJ1-5 TRBV12-3/TRBV12-4 ASSLELGINQPQH
NA TRBJ2-1 TRBV20-1 SAIGGSSSYNEQF
TRBD2 TRBJ2-7 TRBV4-2 ASSQDLAGGPYEQY
NA TRBJ2-1 TRBV7-9 ASSLEANEQF
NA TRBJ1-5 TRBV29-1 SASSGSSNQPQH
TRBD2 TRBJ2-2 TRBV20-1 SARPLAGVTGELF
NA TRBJ1-4 TRBV28 ASSSGQYGEKLF
NA TRBJ2-5 TRBV7-9 ASSLSTGQETQY
NA TRBJ1-1 TRBV12-3/TRBV12-4 ASSLGFTEAF
NA TRBJ2-2 TRBV9 ASSVVREMDGELF
NA TRBJ2-3 TRBV12-3/TRBV12-4 ASSPRTDTQY
NA TRBJ2-5 TRBV12-3/TRBV12-4 ASTFKGGDETQY
TRBD2 TRBJ2-1 TRBV20-1 CARDQAGVSYNEQF
TRBD2 TRBJ2-1 TRBV9 ASSVGAGGPYNEQF
NA TRBJ1-5 TRBV19 ASSILIKANGNQPQH
TRBD2 TRBJ2-7 TRBV12-3/TRBV12-4 ASSLDKTYTPGLAGYEQY
NA TRBJ2-7 TRBV20-1 SASRDLSYEQY
NA TRBJ1-2 TRBV12-3/TRBV12-4 ASNHGEGYT
TRBD2 TRBJ2-1 TRBV4-2 ASSPEGGMNEQF
TRBD1 TRBJ2-7 TRBV27 ASSLKGTDSYEQY
TRBD2 TRBJ2-2 TRBV2 ASRATSGTSGELF
NA TRBJ2-2 TRBV7-8 ASSLQTIGELF
NA TRBJ1-4 TRBV5-1 ASSLVAGNEKLF
TRBD2 TRBJ2-3 TRBV20-1 SASPLAGAIDTQY
TRBD1 TRBJ2-7 TRBV15 ATSSMLQDRSYEQY
NA TRBJ1-5 TRBV6-2/TRBV6-3 ASSNSDSNQPQH
TRBD2 TRBJ2-1 TRBV7-2 ASSLGREASYNEQF
NA TRBJ1-5 TRBV4-1 ASSQGVGSQPQH
NA TRBJ1-1 TRBV29-1 SVEEGNTEAF
NA TRBJ2-7 TRBV29-1 SVDYVFYYEQY
TRBD2 TRBJ2-7 TRBV28 ASSLTSGSAEQY
NA TRBJ2-2 TRBV29-1 SVEIWGLNTGELF
TRBD2 TRBJ2-1 TRBV4-1 ASSQTPGLAEYNEQF
NA TRBJ2-1 TRBV7-2 ASASEPLGSEQF
NA TRBJ1-2 TRBV15 ATSRDEGENYGYT
TRBD2 TRBJ2-4 TRBV6-4 ASSDSAGGENIQY
NA TRBJ2-7 TRBV7-2 ASSLAAQGPNYEQY
NA TRBJ2-3 TRBV6-5 ASSYRDGDTQY
NA TRBJ2-7 TRBV6-2/TRBV6-3 ASSYSRRGRTATYEQY
NA TRBJ2-6 TRBV4-3 ASSPGPGFGANVLT
NA TRBJ2-7 TRBV29-1 SVEAEAYEQY
TRBD2 TRBJ2-5 TRBV29-1 SVKLSTSGMGETQY
TRBD2 TRBJ2-1 TRBV9 ASSIGTSGFPYNEQF
TRBD1 TRBJ2-5 TRBV29-1 SAFGQGQETQY
NA TRBJ2-2 TRBV5-1 ASSWRVLDGTGELF